This T cell receptor beta chain was observed in a study of cytomegalovirus exposure and HLA in healthy donors. Findings and limits, study-wide: CMV serostatus alone was available as immune exposure information. Earlier analysis looked at TCR beta V segments, and most were productive about 87% or about 30% of the time.

PCR amplification relied on 60 Vbeta primers (plus 13 Jbeta primers). TCRdb's table, derived via immunoSEQ multiplex PCR, lists solely in-frame clones and lacks some. The table lists 110,000 or so clones, 65% to 85% of them singletons. The CDR3 is 14 residues long. V was trimmed by 6 bases and J by 4 bases, leaving 13 bases between them. Germline CDR1 is SNHLY and CDR2 is FYNNEI. As regards this clone: Its antigen is not identified.

This chain joins TRBV2 and TRBJ1-5; no clear D. This receptor was obtained from a woman aged 25 to 39 in good health and CMV-seropositive. Sequenced sample: PBMCs. Here the CDR3 DNA reads TGTGCCAGCAGCACTACCAATACTAATCAGCCCCAGCATTTT. It translates to CASSTTNTNQPQHF.